A single T cell receptor beta chain is shown here with its context. This entry comes from a study of shared clonotypes between healthy human individuals. It was CD45RO-negative cells, positively selected for CCR7, that made up naive CD8 cells, with terminally differentiated effector memory CD45RA+ cells excluded. Assay: immunoSEQ multiplex PCR; the TCRdb copy retains only in-frame clones and omits some. The table shows 550,000 to 750,000 clones, with around 92% occurring only once. The sample taken for sequencing was naive CD8+ T cells sorted from blood. This clonotype was sampled from a man aged 30-40 years in good health.

The CDR3 region is CASSQSTITYEQYF. CDR3 DNA sequence: TGCGCCAGCAGCCAATCGACCATTACCTACGAGCAGTACTTC. This chain joins TRBV4-1 and TRBJ2-7, with unresolved D. V shed 2 bases and J shed 2 bases, with 10 bases lying between them. Looked up from germline, CDR1 is MGHRA and CDR2 is YSYEKL. There are 14 residues in the CDR3.